The clone carrying this T cell receptor beta chain was picked up one time. As yet, its antigen is unknown. The table came from immunoSEQ multiplex PCR; TCRdb's copy has only in-frame clones and leaves some out. The table lists about 61,000 clones, around four fifths of them singletons, with less than 3.5% in the top ten. This specimen comes from a study of OX40 agonist ivuxolimab in advanced cancers. Study information: Mean age about 60 years, range about 23 to 80; around 80% male. Study findings and constraints: At 0.1 to 3.0 mg/kg and by week 6, clonal expansion occurred in CD4+ and CD8+ blood T cells.

V gave up 1 base and J gave up 5 bases; unmatched junction bases: 5. Looked up from germline, CDR1 is SGHNT and CDR2 is YENEEA. The CDR3 contains 15 residues. The clonotype was recovered from an adult with an advanced solid tumor such as melanoma, head and neck, liver or kidney cancer. J is TRBJ2-1 and V is TRBV11-3, with 7 positions matching TRBD2. The specimen was CD4+ or CD8+ T cells sorted from blood, collected in a trial of the OX40 agonist ivuxolimab. DNA of the CDR3: TGTGCCAGCAGCTTAGTTCGGGCGGGGGACAATGAGCAGTTCTTC. Translating gives CASSLVRAGDNEQFF.